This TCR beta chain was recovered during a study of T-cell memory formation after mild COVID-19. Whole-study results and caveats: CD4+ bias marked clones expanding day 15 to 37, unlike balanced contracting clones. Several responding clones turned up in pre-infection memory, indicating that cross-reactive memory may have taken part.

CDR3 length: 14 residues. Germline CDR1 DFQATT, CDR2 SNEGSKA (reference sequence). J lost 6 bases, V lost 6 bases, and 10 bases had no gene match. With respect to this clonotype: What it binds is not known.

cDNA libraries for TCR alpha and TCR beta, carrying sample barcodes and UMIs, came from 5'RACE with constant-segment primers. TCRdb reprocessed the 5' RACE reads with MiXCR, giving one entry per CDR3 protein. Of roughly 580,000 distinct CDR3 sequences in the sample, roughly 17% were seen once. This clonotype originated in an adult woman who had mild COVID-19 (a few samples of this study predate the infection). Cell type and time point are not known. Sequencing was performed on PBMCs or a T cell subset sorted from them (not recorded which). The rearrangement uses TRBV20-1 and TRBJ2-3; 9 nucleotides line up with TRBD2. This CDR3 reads CSAQTGTSWDTQYF. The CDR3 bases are TGCAGTGCCCAGACCGGGACTAGCTGGGATACGCAGTATTTT.